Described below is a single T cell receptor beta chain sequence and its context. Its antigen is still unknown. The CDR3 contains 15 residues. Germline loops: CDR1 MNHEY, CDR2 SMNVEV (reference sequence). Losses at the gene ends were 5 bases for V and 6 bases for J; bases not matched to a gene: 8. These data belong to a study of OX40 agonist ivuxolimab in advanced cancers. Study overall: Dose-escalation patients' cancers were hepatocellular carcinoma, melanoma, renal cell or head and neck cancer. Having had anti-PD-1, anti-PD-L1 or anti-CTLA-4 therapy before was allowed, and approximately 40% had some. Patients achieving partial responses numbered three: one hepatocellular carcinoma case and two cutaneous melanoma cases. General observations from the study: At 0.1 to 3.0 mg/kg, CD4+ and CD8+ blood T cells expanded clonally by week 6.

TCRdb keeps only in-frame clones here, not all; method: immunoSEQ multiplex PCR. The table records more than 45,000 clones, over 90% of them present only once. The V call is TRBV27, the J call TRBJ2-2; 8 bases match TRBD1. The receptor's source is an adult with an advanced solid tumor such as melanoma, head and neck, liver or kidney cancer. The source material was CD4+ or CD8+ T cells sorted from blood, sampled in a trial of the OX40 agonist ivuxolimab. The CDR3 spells CASSPRTGWSGELFF. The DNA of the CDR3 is TGTGCCAGCAGTCCCAGGACAGGGTGGTCCGGGGAGCTGTTTTTT.